This passage covers 28 T cell receptor beta chains from one sample sequenced in a study of blood T cell repertoires in COVID-19. Repertoires were generated with immunoSEQ multiplex PCR, while TCRdb's copy carries only in-frame clones and drops some. This sample has roughly 200,000 clones; roughly 80% occur once, and the top ten carry about 6.3%. What was sequenced was peripheral blood. These receptors came from a man aged 55 to 69 with acute or convalescent COVID-19.

V usage is TRBV6-5 and J usage is TRBJ1-2; D unresolved. Germline V gene sequence: CDR1 MNHEY, CDR2 SVGAGI. The CDR3 covers 13 residues. Trimming removed 10 bases at V and 0 bases at J, with 12 bases between. The CDR3: CATGSSTNYGYTF. As DNA, the CDR3 is TGTGCCACCGGGTCCAGTACTAACTATGGCTACACCTTC.

The rearrangement links TRBV2 to TRBJ1-2, with TRBD1 matching over 7 bases. CDR3 length: 13 amino acids. Trimming removed 4 bases from V and 5 bases from J; junction bases left unmatched: 4. CDR1 and CDR2 (germline): SNHLY, FYNNEI. CDR3 loop: CASSATGPYGYTF. The DNA of the CDR3 is TGTGCCAGCAGTGCGACAGGGCCTTATGGCTACACCTTC.

V and J are TRBV18 and TRBJ2-1; tentative D call: TRBD1 (6 bases). V was pared by 2 bases and J by 2 bases, with 7 bases between. The CDR3 runs to 14 residues. Germline V gene lookup returns CDR1 KGHSH and CDR2 LQKENI. The CDR3 protein is CASSPEGAYNEQFF. As DNA, the CDR3 is TGTGCCAGCTCACCAGAGGGGGCCTACAATGAGCAGTTCTTC.

The chain links TRBV7-2 to TRBJ2-7; no clear D. Germline V gene sequence: CDR1 SGHTA, CDR2 FQGNSA. V was trimmed by 2 bases and J by 4 bases, leaving 12 bases between them. The CDR3 totals 14 residues. The CDR3 DNA sequence: TGTGCCAGCAGCTTAAACTTTGGTACTTACGAGCAGTACTTC. It codes for CASSLNFGTYEQYF.

V is TRBV30 and J is TRBJ1-2; D is unclear. Trimming left V 3 bases short and J 8 bases short, with 13 bases between. The CDR3 sequence is 12 residues long. Germline V gives CDR1 GTSNPN, CDR2 SVGIG (reference sequence). The CDR3 here is CAWSGQSGGYTF. As DNA, the CDR3 is TGTGCCTGGAGCGGGCAAAGCGGGGGCTACACCTTC.

The rearrangement joins TRBV5-1 to TRBJ2-7, with a possible D match to TRBD1 (5 bases). The length of the CDR3 is 14 residues. V lost 4 bases to trimming and J lost 2 bases, with 13 bases between them. CDR1 and CDR2 (germline): SGHRS, YFSETQ. CDR3 region: CASSPSTETYEQYF. The CDR3 DNA sequence: TGCGCCAGCAGCCCCTCGACAGAAACCTACGAGCAGTACTTC.

This clone was recorded once. This chain uses TRBV25-1 with TRBJ2-3; D gene ambiguous. Germline-derived CDR1 and CDR2 are MGHDK and SYGVNS. Trimming took off 8 bases at V and 1 base at J, with 10 bases between the two ends. This CDR3 comprises 13 residues. The CDR3 loop is CASGLTGTDTQYF. CDR3 DNA sequence: TGTGCCAGCGGGTTAACAGGCACAGATACGCAGTATTTT.

The genes are TRBV12-3 or TRBV12-4 and TRBJ2-1; no clear D gene. This CDR3 spans 11 amino acids. V was shortened by 1 base and J by 9 bases, with 4 bases between the two germline ends. CDR3 DNA: TGTGCCAGCAGTTTAGTAGTTGAGCAGTTCTTC. The encoded protein is CASSLVVEQFF.

This clone was observed once. The chain couples TRBV19 to TRBJ2-3; 8 bases agree with TRBD2. Germline assignment: CDR1 LNHDA and CDR2 SQIVND (reference sequence). This CDR3 region has 14 residues. The J segment lost 4 bases and the V segment lost 5 bases, leaving 5 bases of the junction unmatched. The chain's CDR3 is CASSLRGASDTQYF. Here the CDR3 DNA reads TGTGCCAGTAGTCTGCGGGGGGCGTCAGATACGCAGTATTTT.

This rearrangement joins TRBV5-1 to TRBJ1-6; 11 bases agree with TRBD1. V was pared by 3 bases and J by 3 bases, with 11 bases of the junction left unmatched. CDR1 is SGHRS, CDR2 YFSETQ, per germline. The CDR3 runs 19 residues. The CDR3 here is CASSSVPGQGEGYNSPLHF. DNA of the CDR3: TGCGCCAGCAGCTCCGTCCCGGGACAGGGGGAAGGCTATAATTCACCCCTCCACTTT.

The chain's CDR3 is CSASKGQASDGYTF. CDR3 nucleotides: TGCAGTGCTAGTAAGGGACAGGCCTCAGATGGCTACACCTTC. V usage is TRBV20-1 and J usage is TRBJ1-2; 8 nucleotides agree with TRBD1. This CDR3 region has 14 residues. Germline-derived CDR1 and CDR2 are DFQATT and SNEGSKA (reference sequence). V was clipped by 3 bases and J by 6 bases; unmatched bases: 9.

The CDR3 protein is CASSAWGPEAFF. In DNA, the CDR3 is TGTGCCAGCAGCGCATGGGGGCCTGAAGCTTTCTTT. This chain uses TRBV5-6 with TRBJ1-1; D may be TRBD1 (6 bases). The CDR3 has 12 residues. V lost 4 bases to trimming and J lost 6 bases, with 10 bases between them. Germline V lookup: CDR1 SGHDT, CDR2 YYEEEE.

The chain recombines TRBV6-6 with TRBJ2-1; no clear D gene. The CDR3 extends over 14 amino acids. The germline CDR1 and CDR2 sequences are MNHNY and SVGAGI (reference sequence). The V gene lost 2 bases and the J gene lost 4 bases, with 9 bases spanning the gap. DNA of the CDR3: TGTGCCAGCAGTTACACGACTGCGTACAATGAGCAGTTCTTC. Translation gives CASSYTTAYNEQFF.

The rearrangement links TRBV6-5 to TRBJ1-6, with TRBD1 matching 9 bases. The CDR3 has 14 amino acids. The J segment lost 10 bases and the V segment lost 6 bases, leaving 7 bases of the junction unmatched. Germline CDR1 MNHEY, CDR2 SVGAGI. For the CDR3, the DNA is TGTGCCAGCAGGCCCACAGGGGGCCAATCACCCCTCCACTTT. Encoded protein: CASRPTGGQSPLHF.

This sequence joins TRBV4-3 and TRBJ1-1, with D unresolved. V dropped 1 base and J dropped 7 bases, with 19 bases sitting between them. The V gene's germline CDR1 is LGHNA and CDR2 YSLEER. This CDR3 spans 16 amino acids. CDR3 nucleotides: TGCGCCAGCAGCCAAGTATGGGCGGCCGGACGGGGTGAAGCTTTCTTT. It specifies CASSQVWAAGRGEAFF.

V is TRBV4-1 and J is TRBJ1-2, with 7 nucleotides matching TRBD1. Germline CDR1 and CDR2: MGHRA and YSYEKL. The CDR3 is 14 amino acids. The junction had 9 bases not matched to a gene; V was cut back by 6 bases and J by 5 bases. The CDR3 reads CASSPGQVGYGYTF. CDR3 sequence (DNA): TGCGCCAGCAGTCCCGGACAGGTGGGGTATGGCTACACCTTC.

This chain uses TRBV11-2 with TRBJ1-3; D gene uncertain. The CDR3 spans 13 residues. CDR1 SGHAT and CDR2 FQNNGV come from the germline V gene. The germline V and J ends were trimmed by 1 base and 3 bases, with 4 bases remaining between them. The CDR3 loop reads CASSLGIGNTIYF. Here the CDR3 DNA reads TGTGCCAGCAGCTTAGGTATTGGAAACACCATATATTTT.

This clone was counted ten times or more. CDR3: CSVEEGAGGNEQFF. The CDR3 nucleotides read TGCAGCGTTGAAGAGGGGGCAGGTGGGAATGAGCAGTTCTTC. The J gene is TRBJ2-1, the V gene TRBV29-1; perhaps TRBD1 as D (6 bases). The CDR3 is made up of 14 amino acids. Per germline, CDR1 SQVTM and CDR2 ANQGSEA. V gave up 0 bases and J gave up 7 bases, with 13 bases separating them.

This clone was seen just once. Relative to the germline gene, one junction end is altered; a read error may explain this. The J gene is TRBJ2-7, the V gene TRBV18; TRBD1 agrees at 8 bases. This CDR3 spans 15 amino acids. Per germline, CDR1 KGHSH and CDR2 LQKENI. CDR3 loop: CASSSPTGQGYEQYF. The CDR3 region has the DNA TGTGCCAGCTCATCACCCACCGGACAGGGTTACGAGCAGTACTTC. The whole variable domain, filled in from reference TRBV18 and TRBJ2-7, reads NAGVMQNPRHLVRRRGQEARLRCSPMKGHSHVYWYRQLPEEGLKFMVYLQKENIIDESGMPKERFSAEFPKEGPSILRIQQVVRGDSAAYFCASSSPTGQGYEQYFGPGTRLTVT.

This rearrangement joins TRBV5-1 to TRBJ1-5, with unresolved D. V lost 0 bases to trimming and J lost 3 bases, with 13 bases between them. There are 16 residues in the CDR3. Germline V gene sequence: CDR1 SGHRS, CDR2 YFSETQ. The CDR3: CASSLGVGQDNQPQHF. CDR3 bases: TGCGCCAGCAGCTTGGGGGTGGGTCAGGACAATCAGCCCCAGCATTTT.

The gene calls are TRBV21-1 and TRBJ2-1; the table's TRBD2 call for D was not verified on the DNA. TRBV21-1 is listed as a pseudogene. This CDR3 has 15 amino acids. The CDR3 region is CARGLLAGVYNEQFF. The DNA of the CDR3 is TGTGCCAGGGGACTTCTAGCTGGGGTTTACAATGAGCAGTTCTTC.

This clone was observed a single time. This chain connects TRBV6-5 to TRBJ2-1; D is uncertain. Germline lookup yields CDR1 MNHEY and CDR2 SVGAGI. There are 12 residues in the CDR3. V shed 6 bases and J shed 9 bases, with 12 bases lying between them. The CDR3 nucleotides are TGTGCCAGCAGCCCCTCTAGGTTTGAGCAGTTCTTC. It is translated as CASSPSRFEQFF.

The chain has TRBV11-2 and TRBJ1-2, with a weak D call TRBD1 (6 bases). Germline assignment: CDR1 SGHAT and CDR2 FQNNGV. The CDR3 runs 14 residues. The V end was cut by 0 bases, the J end by 4 bases, with 9 bases between. The DNA for the CDR3 is TGTGCCAGCAGCTTAGACTGGGACATCTATGGCTACACCTTC. This translates into CASSLDWDIYGYTF.

This chain links TRBV4-1 with TRBJ2-7; a possible D gene is TRBD2 (5 bases). The length of the CDR3 is 15 residues. CDR1 is MGHRA and CDR2 is YSYEKL in the germline V gene. V was pared by 3 bases and J by 3 bases, with 15 bases between. The CDR3 protein is CASSQAFGVSYEQYF. Written as DNA, the CDR3 is TGCGCCAGCAGCCAGGCCTTCGGGGTCAGCTACGAGCAGTACTTC.

The gene calls are TRBV30 and TRBJ1-4; D gene ambiguous. This CDR3 has 13 residues. Deletions cut 4 bases from V and 8 bases from J, with 14 bases between. Germline CDR1 reads GTSNPN; CDR2 reads SVGIG (reference sequence). CDR3 sequence: CAWTGKGGEKLFF. In DNA form, the CDR3 reads TGTGCCTGGACCGGGAAGGGAGGGGAAAAACTGTTTTTT.

The rearrangement joins TRBV6-2 or TRBV6-3 to TRBJ2-2; 10 bases are shared with TRBD1. Unmatched junction bases numbered 22, after V lost 5 bases and J lost 7 bases. The V gene's germline CDR1 is MNHEY and CDR2 SVGEGT. This CDR3 comprises 20 residues. The CDR3 region has the DNA TGTGCCAGCAGTCCACTGACACTACGCCGGGACAGGGGTCCCCACGGGGAGCTGTTTTTT. Translated, it gives CASSPLTLRRDRGPHGELFF.

The chain joins TRBV7-9 to TRBJ1-2; the match to TRBD1 covers 8 bases. J lost 8 bases, V lost 5 bases, and 7 bases had no gene match. Germline CDR1 is SEHNR and CDR2 is FQNEAQ (reference sequence). This CDR3 contains 13 residues. CDR3 amino acids: CASSVGQGLGYTF. CDR3 nucleotides: TGTGCCAGCAGCGTCGGACAGGGCCTAGGCTACACCTTC.

V usage is TRBV6-5 and J usage is TRBJ1-2; weak D call: TRBD1 (6 bases). V was shortened by 0 bases and J by 8 bases, with 10 bases between the two germline ends. CDR3 length: 13 residues. Per germline, CDR1 MNHEY and CDR2 SVGAGI. The CDR3 region is CASSYSTGLGYTF. Written as DNA, the CDR3 is TGTGCCAGCAGTTACTCAACAGGGCTCGGCTACACCTTC.